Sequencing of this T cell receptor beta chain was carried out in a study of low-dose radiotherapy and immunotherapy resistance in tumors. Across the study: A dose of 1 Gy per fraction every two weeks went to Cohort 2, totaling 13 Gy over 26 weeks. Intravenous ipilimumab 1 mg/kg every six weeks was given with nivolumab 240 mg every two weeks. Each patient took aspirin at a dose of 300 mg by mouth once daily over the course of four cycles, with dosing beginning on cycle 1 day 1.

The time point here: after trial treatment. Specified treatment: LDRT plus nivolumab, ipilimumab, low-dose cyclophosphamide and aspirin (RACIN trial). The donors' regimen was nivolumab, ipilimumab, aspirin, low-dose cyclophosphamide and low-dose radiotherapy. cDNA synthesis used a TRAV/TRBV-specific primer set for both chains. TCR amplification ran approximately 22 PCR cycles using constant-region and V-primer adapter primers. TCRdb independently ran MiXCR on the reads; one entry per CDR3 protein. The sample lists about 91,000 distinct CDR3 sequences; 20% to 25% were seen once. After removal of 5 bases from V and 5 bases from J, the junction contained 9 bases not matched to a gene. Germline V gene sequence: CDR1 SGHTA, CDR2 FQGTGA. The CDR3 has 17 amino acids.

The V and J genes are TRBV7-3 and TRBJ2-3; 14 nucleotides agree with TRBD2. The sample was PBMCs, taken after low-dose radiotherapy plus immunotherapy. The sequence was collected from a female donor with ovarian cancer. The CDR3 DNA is TGTGCCAGCAGCCGCCGGACTAGCGGGAGGAGTTTAGATACGCAGTATTTT. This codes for CASSRRTSGRSLDTQYF.